These 32 T cell receptor beta chains were sequenced from one sample in a study of shared clonotypes between healthy human individuals. The protocol was immunoSEQ multiplex PCR, while the TCRdb copy is restricted to in-frame clones and leaves out a portion. The profile shows about 2.4 million clones, 90% to 95% of them singletons. Sequenced sample: naive CD4+ T cells sorted from blood. Documented subset: CD45RA+ positively selected. These receptor sequences come from a man between 18 and 35 years old in good health.

The chain links TRBV4-1 to TRBJ1-6; D gene ambiguous. Trimming cost V 0 bases and J 10 bases, with 16 bases left between them. Germline CDR1 reads MGHRA; CDR2 reads YSYEKL. This CDR3 has 16 residues. This chain's CDR3 is CASSQDVGSPPSPLHF. DNA for the CDR3: TGCGCCAGCAGCCAAGATGTCGGGTCCCCCCCGTCACCCCTCCACTTT.

The chain joins TRBV7-9 to TRBJ1-3, with D perhaps matching TRBD1 (5 bases). The CDR3 sequence is 13 residues long. Germline V lookup: CDR1 SEHNR, CDR2 FQNEAQ (reference sequence). The V end lost 8 bases, the J end lost 1 base, and 9 bases lay between the germline ends. In DNA form, the CDR3 reads TGTGCCAGCTTGCGGGGGTCTGGAAACACCATATATTTT. Protein sequence: CASLRGSGNTIYF.

This clone has only one observation. The chain has TRBV5-4 and TRBJ2-5, with a weak D call TRBD2 (6 bases). V lost 7 bases and J 5 bases, leaving 21 bases between the germline ends. The CDR3 covers 15 residues. Looked up from germline, CDR1 is SGHNT and CDR2 is YYREEE (reference sequence). Here the CDR3 DNA reads TGTGCCAGCTCGACTCCGGGGGAATCCAAGGAGACCCAGTACTTC. Protein sequence: CASSTPGESKETQYF.

The chain joins TRBV6-6 to TRBJ2-7, with TRBD1 matching over 8 bases. J lost 9 bases, V lost 6 bases, and 4 bases had no gene match. Germline assignment: CDR1 MNHNY and CDR2 SVGAGI (reference sequence). This CDR3 is 11 amino acids long. The CDR3 DNA reads TGTGCCAGCAGCCCCGGACAGGGGCAGTACTTC. It encodes CASSPGQGQYF.

The chain links TRBV28 to TRBJ2-2, with D uncertain. V was clipped by 10 bases and J by 6 bases, with 12 bases between them. The germline gives CDR1 MDHEN, CDR2 SYDVKM. CDR3 length: 12 amino acids. The CDR3 loop is CATLTFPGELFF. The DNA for the CDR3 is TGTGCCACCCTCACTTTCCCCGGGGAGCTGTTTTTT.

The CDR3 bases are TGTGCCAGTAGTACCCTGACAGGGGTGTTTAATTCACCCCTCCACTTT. Translating gives CASSTLTGVFNSPLHF. The gene calls are TRBV19 and TRBJ1-6; 8 nucleotides match TRBD1. Germline assignment: CDR1 LNHDA and CDR2 SQIVND (reference sequence). CDR3 length: 16 amino acids. Trimming cost V 4 bases and J 6 bases; bases outside gene matches: 8.

This chain connects TRBV19 to TRBJ2-7; D might be TRBD2 (5 bases). CDR3 length: 15 amino acids. Trimming took off 6 bases at V and 0 bases at J, with 15 bases between the two ends. Germline CDR1 and CDR2: LNHDA and SQIVND (reference sequence). In nucleotides, the CDR3 is TGTGCCAGTAGCCAGCCTTCGGGGTCCTCCTACGAGCAGTACTTC. It yields the protein CASSQPSGSSYEQYF.

The chain has TRBV30 and TRBJ1-1; 7 bases are shared with TRBD1. The CDR3 runs to 21 residues. Germline loops: CDR1 GTSNPN, CDR2 SVGIG (reference sequence). J lost 5 bases, V lost 8 bases, and 35 bases had no gene match. The CDR3 nucleotides read TGTGCCGGGTGGGGGACAGACGAACAAGGTGCGTGGGACCATAACGGGACTGAAGCTTTCTTT. The encoded protein is CAGWGTDEQGAWDHNGTEAFF.

About this clone: One end of the junction varies from germline; a read error may be responsible. The CDR3 DNA follows: TGCAGCGTAGGGACAGGCGCTAGCTCCTACGATGAGCAGTTCTTC. It yields the protein CSVGTGASSYDEQFF. This chain connects TRBV29-1 to TRBJ2-1, with 8 nucleotides matching TRBD1. CDR3 length: 15 amino acids. The germline gives CDR1 SQVTM, CDR2 ANQGSEA.

J is TRBJ1-1 and V is TRBV30; 9 positions match TRBD1. The CDR3 loop spans 15 amino acids. V was pared by 4 bases and J by 0 bases, with 6 bases of the junction left unmatched. Germline V gene sequence: CDR1 GTSNPN, CDR2 SVGIG (reference sequence). The chain's CDR3 is CAWTPWDRVNTEAFF. CDR3 bases: TGTGCCTGGACCCCTTGGGACAGGGTGAACACTGAAGCTTTCTTT. The full variable domain, in which reference TRBV30 and TRBJ1-1 provide the parts outside the CDR3, is SQTIHQWPATLVQPVGSPLSLECTVEGTSNPNLYWYRQAAGRGLQLLFYSVGIGQISSEVPQNLSASRPQDRQFILSSKKLLLSDSGFYLCAWTPWDRVNTEAFFGQGTRLTVV.

V usage is TRBV25-1 and J usage is TRBJ1-2; D perhaps matches TRBD1 (6 bases). The CDR3 is 14 residues long. Trimming removed 3 bases from V and 8 bases from J, with 16 bases in between. Per the germline V gene, CDR1 is MGHDK and CDR2 is SYGVNS. The CDR3 DNA follows: TGTGCCAGCAGTGATCACTCGGAGGGGGTGGGCTACACCTTC. Translating gives CASSDHSEGVGYTF.

This chain joins TRBV29-1 and TRBJ1-2, with D perhaps matching TRBD1 (5 bases). The CDR3 has 17 amino acids. Germline-derived CDR1 and CDR2 are SQVTM and ANQGSEA. V gave up 2 bases and J gave up 0 bases, with 19 bases separating them. The CDR3: CSVETPGPVFPNYGYTF. The CDR3, as DNA: TGCAGCGTTGAAACCCCGGGGCCGGTATTTCCTAACTATGGCTACACCTTC. The entire variable domain, with the rest obtained from reference TRBV29-1 and TRBJ1-2, is as follows: SAVISQKPSRDICQRGTSLTIQCQVDSQVTMMFWYRQQPGQSLTLIATANQGSEATYESGFVIDKFPISRPNLTFSTLTVSNMSPEDSSIYLCSVETPGPVFPNYGYTFGSGTRLTVV.

The rearrangement uses TRBV5-1 and TRBJ2-5; the match to TRBD2 covers 9 bases. J lost 0 bases, V lost 2 bases, and 2 bases had no gene match. Germline V gives CDR1 SGHRS, CDR2 YFSETQ. The CDR3 is 15 residues long. CDR3 residues: CASSLASGDQETQYF. The CDR3 nucleotides read TGCGCCAGCAGCTTAGCTAGCGGGGACCAAGAGACCCAGTACTTC.

The genes are TRBV4-2 and TRBJ2-2, with D possibly being TRBD1 (6 bases). V lost 1 base and J 12 bases, leaving 12 bases between the germline ends. Per germline, CDR1 LGHNA and CDR2 YNFKEQ. This CDR3 is 13 amino acids long. This CDR3 reads CASSQGGPGQLFF. CDR3 coding DNA: TGTGCCAGCAGCCAAGGGGGGCCGGGGCAGCTGTTTTTT.

The gene calls are TRBV7-2 and TRBJ2-7, with TRBD2 identical over 11 bases. With 4 bases clipped from V and 6 bases from J, the junction kept 5 bases outside the gene matches. This CDR3 is built from 14 residues. The germline V gene has CDR1 SGHTA and CDR2 FQGNSA. The CDR3 reads CASSSSGGFREQYF. Written as DNA, the CDR3 is TGTGCCAGCAGCTCTAGCGGGGGGTTTCGCGAGCAGTACTTC.

The CDR3 bases are TGTGCCAGCAGCTTAGTTGCTAGCGATGGAGAGACCCAGTACTTC. Protein: CASSLVASDGETQYF. The chain is built from TRBV7-8 and TRBJ2-5; a possible D gene is TRBD2 (6 bases). V was shortened by 1 base and J by 4 bases, with 13 bases between the two germline ends. Germline loops: CDR1 SGHVS, CDR2 FQNEAQ. The CDR3 totals 15 residues.

This sequence joins TRBV6-5 and TRBJ1-2, with 7 bases identical to TRBD1. The germline V gene encodes CDR1 MNHEY and CDR2 SVGAGI. The ends lost 6 bases at V and 0 bases at J; junction bases unmatched: 7. The CDR3 spans 15 residues. DNA for the CDR3: TGTGCCAGCAGAACCGGGACAGTCACTAACTATGGCTACACCTTC. It codes for CASRTGTVTNYGYTF.

Concerning this clone itself: At the DNA level, this CDR3 is encoded by other sequences in the same sample as well. V gene TRBV5-4 combines with J gene TRBJ1-3; possibly TRBD1 for D (6 bases). There are 15 residues in the CDR3. The germline V gene has CDR1 SGHNT and CDR2 YYREEE (reference sequence). The ends were cut back, 0 bases at V and 3 bases at J, with 10 bases in the middle. Here the CDR3 DNA reads TGTGCCAGCAGCTTGGCCGGGGGCAGTGGAAACACCATATATTTT. Translation: CASSLAGGSGNTIYF.

The V gene is TRBV28, the J gene TRBJ2-3; 9 bases align to TRBD2. This CDR3 has 17 amino acids. V gave up 2 bases and J gave up 2 bases; unmatched junction bases: 8. Germline CDR1 reads MDHEN; CDR2 reads SYDVKM. CDR3 nucleotide sequence: TGTGCCAGCAGTTTAGCGGTAGCGGGGGCGTCCACAGATACGCAGTATTTT. Translating it yields CASSLAVAGASTDTQYF.

This CDR3 reads CAWSVGGGLETQYF. The CDR3 bases are TGTGCCTGGAGTGTAGGCGGGGGCCTGGAGACCCAGTACTTC. The chain combines TRBV30 with TRBJ2-5; perhaps TRBD2 as D (7 bases). V gave up 0 bases and J gave up 5 bases, with 13 bases separating them. CDR3 length equals 14 residues. CDR1 is GTSNPN and CDR2 is SVGIG in the germline V gene (reference sequence).

V usage is TRBV4-1 and J usage is TRBJ1-3; TRBD1 aligns across 7 bases. J gave up 8 bases and V 1 base, and 2 bases lay outside the gene matches. Germline CDR1 is MGHRA and CDR2 is YSYEKL. The CDR3 has 13 amino acids. The CDR3 coding sequence is TGCGCCAGCAGCCAAGTACAGGGGTACACCATATATTTT. This gives the protein CASSQVQGYTIYF.

About this clone itself: Other DNA sequences in this specimen translate into the identical CDR3. This sequence joins TRBV6-5 and TRBJ1-1; 8 bases are a match to TRBD1. With V trimmed by 0 bases and J by 0 bases, 0 bases remained unmatched. The CDR3 covers 15 residues. The germline CDR1 and CDR2 sequences are MNHEY and SVGAGI. The CDR3 region is CASSYSTGVNTEAFF. Here the CDR3 DNA reads TGTGCCAGCAGTTACTCGACAGGGGTGAACACTGAAGCTTTCTTT.

The count of this clone is one. This chain uses TRBV28 with TRBJ1-1; D is unresolved. V was cut by 7 bases and J by 2 bases, with 8 bases left in between. CDR3 length equals 12 residues. Germline assignment: CDR1 MDHEN and CDR2 SYDVKM. The CDR3 reads CASKYSNTEAFF. The CDR3 DNA sequence: TGTGCCAGCAAGTATAGCAACACTGAAGCTTTCTTT.

The chain is built from TRBV6-5 and TRBJ2-5; a possible D gene is TRBD1 (5 bases). Matching the DNA end better, TRBJ2-7 makes the J call doubtful. The CDR3 contains 14 residues. Germline values: CDR1 MNHEY, CDR2 SVGAGI. The CDR3 loop is CASSYLAGTYEQYF. The DNA for the CDR3 is TGTGCCAGCAGTTATTTGGCAGGGACCTACGAGCAGTACTTC.

The chain employs TRBV6-5 and TRBJ2-7, with D perhaps matching TRBD1 or TRBD2 (6 bases each). Trimming shortened V by 5 bases and J by 0 bases, and 14 bases separated the two germline ends. The CDR3 sequence is 15 residues long. Germline V gene data show CDR1 as MNHEY and CDR2 as SVGAGI. This CDR3 is CASSGGRGFSYEQYF. The CDR3 DNA reads TGTGCCAGCAGTGGGGGGCGGGGATTCTCCTACGAGCAGTACTTC.

The chain is built from TRBV7-2 and TRBJ1-4; D unresolved. Germline CDR1 SGHTA, CDR2 FQGNSA. V was clipped by 2 bases and J by 7 bases, with 5 bases between them. CDR3 size: 12 residues. CDR3 protein: CASSLSGEKLFF. The DNA for the CDR3 is TGTGCCAGCAGCTTATCTGGTGAAAAACTGTTTTTT.

The chain links TRBV5-1 to TRBJ2-4; D is ambiguous. This CDR3 has 14 amino acids. The germline V and J ends were trimmed by 2 bases and 1 base, with 7 bases remaining between them. Looked up from germline, CDR1 is SGHRS and CDR2 is YFSETQ. CDR3 in amino acids: CASSLTMAKNIQYF. For the CDR3, the DNA is TGCGCCAGCAGCTTAACTATGGCCAAAAACATTCAGTACTTC.

Details on this clone: Other DNA sequences of this sample code for an identical CDR3. The chain has TRBV5-1 and TRBJ1-1; TRBD1 is a possible D gene (6 bases). Germline CDR1 is SGHRS and CDR2 is YFSETQ. The CDR3 contains 14 residues. Deletions cut 1 base from V and 4 bases from J, with 11 bases between. The CDR3 loop is CASSLNRVGTEAFF. The CDR3 bases are TGCGCCAGCAGCTTGAACAGGGTAGGCACTGAAGCTTTCTTT.

This chain uses TRBV4-1 with TRBJ1-2, with a weak D call TRBD1 (5 bases). The CDR3 covers 16 residues. Trimming removed 3 bases from V and 3 bases from J, with 17 bases in between. In germline, CDR1 is MGHRA, CDR2 YSYEKL. CDR3 coding DNA: TGCGCCAGCAGCCACATGGACATGGGGAGGGACTATGGCTACACCTTC. Its protein is CASSHMDMGRDYGYTF.

V usage is TRBV5-1 and J usage is TRBJ2-3; 8 positions match TRBD2. After removal of 1 base from V and 1 base from J, the junction contained 11 bases not matched to a gene. The CDR3 loop spans 18 amino acids. Looked up from germline, CDR1 is SGHRS and CDR2 is YFSETQ. The CDR3 DNA reads TGCGCCAGCAGCTTGCACGGGGGGGTCGCTTTAGGCACAGATACGCAGTATTTT. It is translated as CASSLHGGVALGTDTQYF.

The gene calls are TRBV10-2 and TRBJ2-7, with D tentatively TRBD1 (6 bases). The ends were cut back, 6 bases at V and 4 bases at J, with 16 bases in the middle. Germline assignment: CDR1 WSHSY and CDR2 SAAADI. The CDR3 extends over 14 amino acids. Written as DNA, the CDR3 is TGCGCCAGCAGGAAGACAGGTAGTGGGTACGAGCAGTACTTC. It is translated as CASRKTGSGYEQYF.

The chain carries TRBV2 and TRBJ1-2; D is uncertain. The V gene lost 2 bases and the J gene lost 8 bases, with 12 bases spanning the gap. Germline assignment: CDR1 SNHLY and CDR2 FYNNEI. The CDR3 is 13 residues long. The CDR3 nucleotides are TGTGCCAGCAGTGAAATGGGGTGGCGCGGCTACACCTTC. This sequence encodes CASSEMGWRGYTF.